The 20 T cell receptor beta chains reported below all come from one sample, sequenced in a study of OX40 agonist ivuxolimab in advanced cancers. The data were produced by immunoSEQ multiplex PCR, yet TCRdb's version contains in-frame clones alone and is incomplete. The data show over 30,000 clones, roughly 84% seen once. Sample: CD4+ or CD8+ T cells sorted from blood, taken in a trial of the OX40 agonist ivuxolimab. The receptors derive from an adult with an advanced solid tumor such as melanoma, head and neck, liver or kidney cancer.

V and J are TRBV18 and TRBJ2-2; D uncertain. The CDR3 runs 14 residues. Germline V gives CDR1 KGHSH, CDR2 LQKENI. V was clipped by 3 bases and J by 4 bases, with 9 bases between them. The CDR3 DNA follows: TGTGCCAGCTCACCCACGGTGAGCACCGGGGAGCTGTTTTTT. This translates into CASSPTVSTGELFF.

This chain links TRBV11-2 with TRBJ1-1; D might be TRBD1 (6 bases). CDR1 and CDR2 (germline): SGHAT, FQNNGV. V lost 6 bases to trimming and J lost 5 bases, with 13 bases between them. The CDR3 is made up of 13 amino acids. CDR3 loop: CASSSTGLTEAFF. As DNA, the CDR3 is TGTGCCAGCAGTTCCACAGGGTTAACTGAAGCTTTCTTT.

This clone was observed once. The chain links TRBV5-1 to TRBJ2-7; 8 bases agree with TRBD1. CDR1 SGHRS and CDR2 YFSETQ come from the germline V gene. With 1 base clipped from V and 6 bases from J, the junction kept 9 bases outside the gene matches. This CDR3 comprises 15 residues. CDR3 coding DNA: TGCGCCAGCAGCTTGTATTCCAGGGGGCCGATCGAGCAGTACTTC. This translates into CASSLYSRGPIEQYF.

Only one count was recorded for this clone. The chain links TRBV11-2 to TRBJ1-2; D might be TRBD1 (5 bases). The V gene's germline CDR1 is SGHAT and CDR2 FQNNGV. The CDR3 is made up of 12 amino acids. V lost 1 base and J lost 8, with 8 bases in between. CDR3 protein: CASSLGGSGYTF. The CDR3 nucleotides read TGTGCCAGCAGCTTAGGGGGGAGCGGCTACACCTTC.

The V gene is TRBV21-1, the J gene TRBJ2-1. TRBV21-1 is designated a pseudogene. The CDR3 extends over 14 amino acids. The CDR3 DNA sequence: TGTGCCAGCAGCAACGCCGCCGGCCCCGATGAGCAGTTCTTC. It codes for CASSNAAGPDEQFF.

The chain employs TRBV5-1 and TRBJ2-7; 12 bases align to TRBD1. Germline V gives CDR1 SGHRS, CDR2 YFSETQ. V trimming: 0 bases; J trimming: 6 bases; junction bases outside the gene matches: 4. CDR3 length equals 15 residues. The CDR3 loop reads CASSLDGTGGREQYF. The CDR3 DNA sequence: TGCGCCAGCAGCTTGGATGGGACAGGGGGCCGCGAGCAGTACTTC.

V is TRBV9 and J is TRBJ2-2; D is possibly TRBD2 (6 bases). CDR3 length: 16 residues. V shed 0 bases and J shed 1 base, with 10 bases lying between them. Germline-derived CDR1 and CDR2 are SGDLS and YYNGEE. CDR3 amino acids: CASSVEAGLNTGELFF. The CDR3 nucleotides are TGTGCCAGCAGCGTAGAGGCGGGGCTGAACACCGGGGAGCTGTTTTTT.

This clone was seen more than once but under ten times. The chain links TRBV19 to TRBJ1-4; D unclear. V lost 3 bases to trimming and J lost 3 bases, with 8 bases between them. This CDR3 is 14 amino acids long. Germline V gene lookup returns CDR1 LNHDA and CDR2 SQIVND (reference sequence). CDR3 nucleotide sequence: TGTGCCAGTAGTATCGGGATGGCTAATGAAAAACTGTTTTTT. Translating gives CASSIGMANEKLFF.

The CDR3 loop is CASGGLAGSGANVLTF. In nucleotides, the CDR3 is TGTGCCAGCGGGGGACTAGCGGGCTCTGGGGCCAACGTCCTGACTTTC. The chain employs TRBV27 and TRBJ2-6, with TRBD2 matching over 12 bases. The trim removed 8 bases at V and 0 bases at J, leaving 2 bases unmatched. This CDR3 contains 16 residues. Germline CDR1 reads MNHEY; CDR2 reads SMNVEV (reference sequence).

In nucleotides, the CDR3 is TGTGCCATCAGTGACCTAGCCTACGAGCAGTACTTC. It translates to CAISDLAYEQYF. V is TRBV10-3 and J is TRBJ2-7; unclear D gene. Between the trimmed V and J ends, which lost 3 bases and 2 bases, there was a span of 5 bases. Germline CDR1 ENHRY, CDR2 SYGVKD. This CDR3 contains 12 residues.

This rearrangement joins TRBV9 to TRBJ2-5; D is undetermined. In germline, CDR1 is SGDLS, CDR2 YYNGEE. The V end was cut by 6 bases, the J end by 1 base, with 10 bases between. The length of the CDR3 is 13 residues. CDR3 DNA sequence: TGTGCCAGCAAATCCGGGTCCCAAGAGACCCAGTACTTC. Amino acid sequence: CASKSGSQETQYF.

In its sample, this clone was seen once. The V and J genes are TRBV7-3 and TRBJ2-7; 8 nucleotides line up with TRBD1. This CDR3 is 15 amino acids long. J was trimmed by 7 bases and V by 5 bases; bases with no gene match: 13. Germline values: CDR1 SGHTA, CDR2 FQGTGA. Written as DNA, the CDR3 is TGTGCCAGCAGCCCCCGGGGCCAGGGGGCGCAAGAGCAGTACTTC. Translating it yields CASSPRGQGAQEQYF. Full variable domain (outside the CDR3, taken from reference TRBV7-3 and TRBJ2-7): GAGVSQTPSNKVTEKGKYVELRCDPISGHTALYWYRQSLGQGPEFLIYFQGTGAADDSGLPNDRFFAVRPEGSVSTLKIQRTERGDSAVYLCASSPRGQGAQEQYFGPGTRLTVT.

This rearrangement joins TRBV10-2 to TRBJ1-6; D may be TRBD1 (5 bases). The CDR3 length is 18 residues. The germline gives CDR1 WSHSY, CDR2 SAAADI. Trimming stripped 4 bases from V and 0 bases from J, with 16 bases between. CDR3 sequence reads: CASSGGTGLSSYNSPLHF. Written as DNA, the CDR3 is TGCGCCAGCAGTGGCGGGACGGGGCTGAGCTCCTATAATTCACCCCTCCACTTT.

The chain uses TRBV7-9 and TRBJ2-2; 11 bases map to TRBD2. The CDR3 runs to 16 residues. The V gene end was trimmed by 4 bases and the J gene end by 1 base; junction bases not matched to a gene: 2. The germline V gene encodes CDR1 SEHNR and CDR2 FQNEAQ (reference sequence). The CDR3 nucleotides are TGTGCCAGCAGCTCCGGGACTAGCGGGAACACCGGGGAGCTGTTTTTT. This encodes CASSSGTSGNTGELFF.

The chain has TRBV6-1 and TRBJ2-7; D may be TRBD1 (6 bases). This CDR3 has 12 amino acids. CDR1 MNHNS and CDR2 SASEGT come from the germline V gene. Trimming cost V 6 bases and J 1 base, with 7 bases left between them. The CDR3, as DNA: TGTGCCAGCAGAGGACAGTCCTACGAGCAGTACTTC. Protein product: CASRGQSYEQYF.

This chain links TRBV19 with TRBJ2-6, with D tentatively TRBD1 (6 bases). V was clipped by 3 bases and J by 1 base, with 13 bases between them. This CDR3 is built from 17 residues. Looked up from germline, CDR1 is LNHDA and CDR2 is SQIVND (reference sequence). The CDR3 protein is CASSIKHTGSGANVLTF. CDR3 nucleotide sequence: TGTGCCAGTAGTATCAAGCACACAGGGTCTGGGGCCAACGTCCTGACTTTC.

The chain's CDR3 is CASSSQGAGPYTQYF. In DNA, the CDR3 is TGTGCCAGCAGTTCACAGGGGGCAGGCCCTTATACGCAGTATTTT. V is TRBV6-6 and J is TRBJ2-3, with 9 bases lining up with TRBD1. Trimming took 4 bases from V and 7 from J; bases not matched to a gene: 9. The CDR3 loop spans 15 amino acids. Germline V gene data show CDR1 as MNHNY and CDR2 as SVGAGI (reference sequence).

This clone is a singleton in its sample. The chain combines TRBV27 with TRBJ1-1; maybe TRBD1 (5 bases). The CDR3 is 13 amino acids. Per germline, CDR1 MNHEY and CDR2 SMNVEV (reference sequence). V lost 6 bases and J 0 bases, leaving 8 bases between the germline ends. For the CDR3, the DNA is TGTGCCAGCAGAAGACAGATGAACACTGAAGCTTTCTTT. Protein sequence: CASRRQMNTEAFF.

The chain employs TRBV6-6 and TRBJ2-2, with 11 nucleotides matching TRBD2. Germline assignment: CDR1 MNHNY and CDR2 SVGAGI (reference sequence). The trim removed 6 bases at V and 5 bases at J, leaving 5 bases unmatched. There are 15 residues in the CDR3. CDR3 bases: TGTGCCAGCAGCCGTAGCGGGGGGGGGACCGGGGAGCTGTTTTTT. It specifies CASSRSGGGTGELFF.

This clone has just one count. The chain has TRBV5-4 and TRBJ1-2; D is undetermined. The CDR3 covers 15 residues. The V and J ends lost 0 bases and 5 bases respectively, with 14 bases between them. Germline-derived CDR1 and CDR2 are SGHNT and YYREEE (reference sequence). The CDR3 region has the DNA TGTGCCAGCAGCTTGGTGGGCCCTCTAAAATATGGCTACACCTTC. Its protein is CASSLVGPLKYGYTF. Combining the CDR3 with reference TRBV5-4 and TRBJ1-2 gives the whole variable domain ETGVTQSPTHLIKTRGQQVTLRCSSQSGHNTVSWYQQALGQGPQFIFQYYREEENGRGNFPPRFSGLQFPNYSSELNVNALELDDSALYLCASSLVGPLKYGYTFGSGTRLTVV.